Listed here are 16 T cell receptor beta chains from one sample, sequenced in a study of T-cell reconstitution after alpha-beta-depleted transplantation in children (dated by TCRdb to 2016 to 2017). Library method: PCR. Sequencing instrument: Illumina HiSeq 2500. Molecular barcoding was employed in the preparation of TCR libraries, with unique molecular identifiers being used to normalize TCRbeta repertoire quantification. TCRdb redid the processing of the public reads, applying fastp at Q25 and MiXCR, and retained in-frame beta chains. Identical CDR3 protein sequences are pooled into one entry, listed with their most common genes and DNA. For this sample there are approximately 170,000 distinct CDR3 sequences; around 10% appear just once. The ten largest clones capture approximately 13% of the sample. The intended sense of this specimen's treatment or condition label: allogeneic hematopoietic cell transplantation with graft depleted of TCRalphabeta T cells and CD19 B cells.

The sequenced sample was PBMCs, obtained before TCRalphabeta/CD19-depleted stem cell transplant. All receptors come from a boy aged 2-9 years with acute myeloid leukemia, due to receive a stem cell transplant.

This clonotype was observed at least ten times. The chain recombines TRBV20-1 with TRBJ2-7; D is perhaps TRBD2 (6 bases). The germline gives CDR1 DFQATT, CDR2 SNEGSKA (reference sequence). The CDR3 runs 14 residues. V lost 3 bases to trimming and J lost 2 bases, with 14 bases between them. CDR3 in DNA: TGCAGTGCTAGGGGGAGGTTCGCGGCCTACGAGCAGTACTTC. Its translation is CSARGRFAAYEQYF.

This clonotype was recorded at least ten times. The rearrangement joins TRBV6-1 to TRBJ2-3; TRBD2 matches at 13 bases. From germline, CDR1 is MNHNS and CDR2 SASEGT. J was trimmed by 5 bases and V by 6 bases; bases with no gene match: 14. The CDR3 sequence is 18 residues long. The CDR3 DNA reads TGTGCCAGCAGGTCGACCATGGGACTAGCGGGGTTGGTAGATACGCAGTATTTT. Its protein product is CASRSTMGLAGLVDTQYF.

In its sample, this clonotype was seen a few times. V gene TRBV7-6 combines with J gene TRBJ2-3; no clear D gene. Trimming cost V 2 bases and J 0 bases, with 6 bases left between them. The germline V gene encodes CDR1 SGHVS and CDR2 FNYEAQ. The CDR3 runs 14 residues. CDR3 nucleotides: TGTGCCAGCAGCTTACTCCGAAGCACAGATACGCAGTATTTT. This encodes CASSLLRSTDTQYF.

This clonotype has a count of ten or more. This chain links TRBV5-6 with TRBJ2-6; the D is unclear. CDR3 length equals 15 residues. The V gene lost 4 bases and the J gene lost 1 base, with 9 bases spanning the gap. In germline, CDR1 is SGHDT, CDR2 YYEEEE. Here the CDR3 reads CASSPRLSGANVLTF. As DNA, the CDR3 is TGTGCCAGCAGCCCAAGGCTTTCTGGGGCCAACGTCCTGACTTTC.

Ten or more counts support this clonotype. The chain employs TRBV9 and TRBJ2-3; unclear D gene. V gave up 0 bases and J gave up 6 bases, with 5 bases separating them. Germline lookup yields CDR1 SGDLS and CDR2 YYNGEE. The CDR3 runs to 12 residues. The CDR3 loop reads CASSVAGDTQYF. In nucleotides, the CDR3 is TGTGCCAGCAGCGTAGCCGGTGATACGCAGTATTTT. Based on the CDR3 plus reference TRBV9 and TRBJ2-3, the full variable domain is DSGVTQTPKHLITATGQRVTLRCSPRSGDLSVYWYQQSLDQGLQFLIQYYNGEERAKGNILERFSAQQFPDLHSELNLSSLELGDSALYFCASSVAGDTQYFGPGTRLTVL.

This clonotype was counted ten times or more. This rearrangement joins TRBV28 to TRBJ1-6, with D possibly being TRBD1 (5 bases). Germline V gene lookup returns CDR1 MDHEN and CDR2 SYDVKM. This CDR3 region has 16 residues. Trimming took off 7 bases at V and 8 bases at J, with 21 bases between the two ends. The CDR3 here is CASKGTATLPHSPLHF. Here the CDR3 DNA reads TGTGCCAGCAAGGGGACCGCGACCCTTCCTCATTCACCCCTCCACTTT.

This clonotype was recorded at least ten times. This chain joins TRBV2 and TRBJ1-4, with D hard to call. CDR3 length equals 12 residues. With 6 bases removed from V and 0 bases from J, the gap between germline ends came to 2 bases. CDR1 is SNHLY and CDR2 is FYNNEI in the germline V gene. The CDR3 loop reads CASSPTNEKLFF. As DNA, the CDR3 is TGTGCCAGCAGCCCAACTAATGAAAAACTGTTTTTT.

This clonotype was seen repeatedly, ten times or more. In DNA form, the CDR3 reads TGTGCCAGCAGTTTAGAGCGAGGGGGCGACTATGGCTACACCTTC. Amino acid sequence: CASSLERGGDYGYTF. The rearrangement uses TRBV28 and TRBJ1-2; TRBD1 agrees at 7 bases. The J segment lost 3 bases and the V segment lost 2 bases, leaving 6 bases of the junction unmatched. Germline CDR1 and CDR2: MDHEN and SYDVKM. This CDR3 is built from 15 residues.

This clonotype was seen ten or more times. The chain links TRBV10-3 to TRBJ2-7; 9 nucleotides match TRBD1. The length of the CDR3 is 15 residues. CDR1 ENHRY and CDR2 SYGVKD come from the germline V gene. J gave up 5 bases and V 0 bases, and 5 bases lay outside the gene matches. CDR3 bases: TGTGCCATCAGTGAGTCGACGGGACAGGGCAACGAGCAGTACTTC. Protein: CAISESTGQGNEQYF.

The chain links TRBV28 to TRBJ1-1; no clear D. V lost 4 bases, J lost 0 bases, and 15 bases lay in between. Germline values: CDR1 MDHEN, CDR2 SYDVKM. The CDR3 spans 16 residues. Written as DNA, the CDR3 is TGTGCCAGCAGTTGGTTCTTGGGCAGAGTGAACACTGAAGCTTTCTTT. It encodes CASSWFLGRVNTEAFF.

This clonotype was detected ten times or more. J is TRBJ2-1 and V is TRBV5-1, with TRBD2 identical over 10 bases. Germline V gives CDR1 SGHRS, CDR2 YFSETQ. Germline trimming cut 1 base from V and 4 bases from J; bases unmatched to any gene: 14. This CDR3 is 19 amino acids long. The CDR3 DNA is TGCGCCAGCAGCTTGCCCACTGCCCTAGCGGGAGACTCTTACAATGAGCAGTTCTTC. Translating gives CASSLPTALAGDSYNEQFF.

There are many counts of this clonotype. The V gene is TRBV4-1, the J gene TRBJ2-1; 7 positions match TRBD2. V shed 0 bases and J 7 bases; nucleotides not matched to a gene: 6. The germline gives CDR1 MGHRA, CDR2 YSYEKL. This CDR3 is 15 amino acids long. CDR3 DNA: TGCGCCAGCAGCCAAGAAGCGGGGTGTTTAAATGAGCAGTTCTTC. Amino acids: CASSQEAGCLNEQFF.

This clonotype was seen a handful of times. The chain joins TRBV5-1 to TRBJ2-5; 8 bases agree with TRBD1. V lost 4 bases, J lost 2 bases, and 19 bases stayed unmatched. This CDR3 contains 19 residues. Germline CDR1 SGHRS, CDR2 YFSETQ. The CDR3 coding sequence is TGCGCCAGCAGCCCCGGAATCAGAGACAGGGGCGAATGGCAAGAGACCCAGTACTTC. It specifies CASSPGIRDRGEWQETQYF.

This clonotype was seen many times. The V and J genes are TRBV15 and TRBJ1-6; unclear D gene. Between the trimmed V and J ends, which lost 3 bases and 10 bases, there was a span of 13 bases. Looked up from germline, CDR1 is LNHNV and CDR2 is YYDKDF (reference sequence). This CDR3 comprises 14 residues. DNA of the CDR3: TGTGCCACCAGCAGGGACGGATCGAGGTCACCCCTCCACTTT. It is translated as CATSRDGSRSPLHF.

There are many counts of this clonotype. The chain combines TRBV20-1 with TRBJ1-1; D perhaps matches TRBD1 (6 bases). The germline V and J ends were trimmed by 8 bases and 3 bases, with 25 bases remaining between them. This CDR3 contains 16 residues. Germline V gene lookup returns CDR1 DFQATT and CDR2 SNEGSKA (reference sequence). This CDR3 is CSSRLGAGGGYTEAFF. Here the CDR3 DNA reads TGCAGTTCACGTCTGGGGGCAGGTGGTGGTTACACTGAAGCTTTCTTT.

This clonotype was detected ten times or more. The V gene is TRBV30, the J gene TRBJ1-2, with D unclear. This CDR3 has 11 residues. Germline lookup yields CDR1 GTSNPN and CDR2 SVGIG (reference sequence). Trimming took 4 bases from V and 2 from J, leaving 5 bases between them. This chain's CDR3 is CAWTENYGYTF. CDR3 nucleotides: TGTGCCTGGACCGAAAACTATGGCTACACCTTC.